This T cell receptor beta chain was profiled in a study of cytomegalovirus exposure and HLA in healthy donors (dated by TCRdb to 2016 to 2017). Study-level background: In an earlier analysis of 550 to 750 of the donors, 250 to 350 Gb of sequence data and 117 million unique TCR beta sequences from approximately 180 million T cells were reported. Approximately 310 gigabases of sequencing data and about 92 million unique TCR sequences made up an early release that covered roughly 670 HLA-typed donors. Of the roughly 390 genotyped donors, 81% fell in the genetic ancestry cluster associated with self-reported Caucasian donors. The study aimed to test whether cataloging public T cell receptors could reveal signatures of past pathogen exposure. The study used immunosequencing to profile the T cell repertoires of approximately 650 subjects and linked those repertoires to cytomegalovirus serostatus. In addition to the first cohort of approximately 650 subjects, a separate validation cohort of approximately 130 different subjects was used. To predict cytomegalovirus infection status, the study combined high-throughput TCR immunosequencing, statistical association of individual TCRs with disease status, and machine learning. A later analysis re-examined previously published TCR beta repertoires from over 500 donors and added high-resolution HLA genotyping to investigate patterns of TCR occurrence. The later analysis used no new phenotypic data to find candidate immune exposures, relying instead on TCR beta sequences and their occurrence across donors. An earlier analysis of fewer than 700 of the donors applied high-throughput TCR beta sequencing to assess whether each TCR beta V gene segment acted as functional or pseudogenic. Donor age, sex, ethnicity and CMV serostatus were compiled alongside the repertoire data. In a later genetic analysis, genome-wide SNP genotypes for about three fifths of the roughly 670 donors were used, and that subset was treated as a discovery cohort. Every discovery cohort repertoire had been produced on one sequencing platform. Both class I and class II loci were covered by HLA typing, at four-digit resolution. The number of donors typed differed by locus, with roughly 629-640 for A, B, C, DRB1 and DQB1, roughly 520 for DQA1, under 610 for DPA1, and 472 for DPB1. Roughly five DR-DQ haplotypes were handled as single units for association and clustering, since linkage in the cohort was strong. On average, roughly 240,000 unique TCR beta nucleotide sequences were sequenced per donor among 398 genotyped donors of the cohort, with 15% to 20% of those sequences being non-productive. Points the paper makes about the study in general: The 87-base-pair reads could not distinguish some IMGT-functional V segments, including TRBV6-2 and TRBV6-3, so those segments were excluded. A later genetic analysis reported fewer N-insertions in productive TCRs among donors in an Asian-associated ancestry cluster than the roughly 700-donor mean. Most TCR sequences were seen in very few donors, while some public TCRs were found in many individuals. In a later analysis, some 18,000 TCR beta sequences were associated with specific HLA alleles at a false discovery rate of 0.05. A cluster of highly shared sequence variants was judged likely to be a technical artifact of the sequencing pipeline. Several of the top co-occurrence clusters appeared to be linked to parvovirus B19, influenza, CMV and Epstein-Barr virus, according to a later analysis. A later genetic analysis associated a missense DCLRE1C variant with V-gene and J-gene trimming of TCR beta chains, and an independent cohort replicated the association. An earlier analysis of approximately 600 of the donors showed that most TCR beta V segments appeared in productive rearrangements either about 87% or about 30% of the time, which broadly matched IMGT annotations. In a later analysis, most CMV-associated TCR beta chains were found to appear HLA-restricted, with HLA associations seemingly driven largely by CMV exposure. Roughly uniform sequencing depth across donors was assumed in presence/absence analyses, although this assumption may not hold. Over 15 rarely observed V segments, including chromosome 9 orphons, were excluded from the earlier analysis of some 590 of the donors because counts were too low. Only TCR beta chains were sequenced in this cohort, and the absence of alpha or paired-chain data limited detectable features. According to the authors, the approach could potentially be generalized to other disease states and immunological phenotypes. A further reported finding was that TCR beta sequences accurately predicted the HLA-A and HLA-B alleles for most subjects in the first cohort. In the study, 164 TCR beta chains were listed as associated with cytomegalovirus. A few of the identified cytomegalovirus-associated TCR beta chains were confirmed in vitro to be specific for cytomegalovirus antigens. A later analysis found that HLA-associated TCR beta chains were more clonally expanded and had lower generation probabilities than equally common non-associated chains. Linkage disequilibrium might explain the correlated functional status among segregating V segments, but an unknown experimental factor could not be excluded. The classifier was reported to diagnose cytomegalovirus status with high specificity and sensitivity in both the original cohort and the validation cohort. HLA typing was unavailable for some donors at each locus, so association tests used only the typed subset. For the cohort, immune exposure information was limited to CMV serostatus. According to a later analysis, TCR association rates differed among HLA loci, with DRB1 alleles showing the most associated TCRs and HLA-C alleles showing the fewest. When HLA alleles, especially DR and DQ, strongly co-occurred, attributing TCR associations to individual alleles was difficult.

CDR1 and CDR2, looked up from the germline V gene, are MNHEY and SVGAGI. Relative to germline, V is missing 5 bases and J is missing 4 bases, with 8 bases of the junction outside any gene match. The CDR3, from cysteine to phenylalanine, totals 15 residues. Only the CDR3 DNA stays, 45 bases, in frame from base 1. Library generation was performed with the immunoSEQ multiplex PCR assay. A mixture of 60 forward primers for TCR Vbeta segments and 13 reverse primers for TCR Jbeta segments was used in the multiplex PCR. A multiplex PCR assay on genomic DNA amplified the CDR3 region of rearranged TCR beta genes. The Illumina HiSeq System was used to sequence the amplified TCR beta libraries as 87-base-pair reads. Regarding the original processing steps: Across the roughly 670 repertoires, a later analysis counted tens of millions of unique TCR beta chains, approximately 12 million of which were shared by at least two donors. Raw reads were error-corrected and collapsed into unique sequences with a nearest-neighbor algorithm that merged closely related sequences to remove PCR and sequencing errors. Alignment of CDR3 sequences to IMGT reference sequences was used to assign V, D and J gene segments. For a sequence to be retained, a match of at least six nucleotides was required to both a V gene segment and a J gene segment. A rearrangement counted as productive if the CDR3 had no stop codons and remained in frame with V and J, and every other rearrangement counted as non-productive. Following IMGT convention, CDR3 was defined as the stretch from the second conserved V-encoded cysteine up to the conserved J-encoded phenylalanine. In an earlier analysis of more than 550 of the donors, sequences lacking an unambiguous match to a single V gene segment were excluded. An earlier analysis of 587 of the donors called V segments functional above 56.7% productive rearrangements and segregating when the between-donor standard deviation exceeded 5%. To diagnose cytomegalovirus status from the catalog of TCR beta chain sequences, a statistical classification framework was built. A later analysis assigned V and J genes by comparing TCR nucleotide sequences with IMGT/GENE-DB human TR gene sequences. In a later analysis, CDR3 sequences and most-parsimonious VDJ recombination scenarios were assigned using the TCRdist pipeline. In a later analysis, each TCR beta chain was defined by its CDR3 amino acid sequence together with its V-gene family, and reads lacking a unique V-gene family were excluded. To address suspected cross-contamination and a sequencing artifact, a later analysis removed a few hundred highly shared, low-generation-probability nucleotide sequences. In a later analysis, a clonal expansion index for each public chain was calculated from normalized within-repertoire ranks of inferred template counts. Generation probabilities in a later analysis came from a VDJ recombination model fitted to out-of-frame rearrangements, and those results were checked against IGoR. Hypergeometric tests were used in a later analysis to score TCR-TCR, TCR-HLA and TCR-CMV co-occurrence, with a repertoire-size bias correction applied to the TCR pairs. In a later analysis, false discovery rates were estimated by permuting HLA or CMV assignments 20 times. In a later analysis, co-occurring TCRs were grouped using DBSCAN, with TCRdist sequence similarity added in when clustering inside HLA-allele-positive subsets. Repertoires with fewer than 30,000 or more than 120,000 public chains were left out of co-occurrence clustering, as were a few repertoires with anomalous nucleotide sharing. Held by TCRdb, this immuneACCESS table contains in-frame sequences only and omits some clones. Under half of the omission traces to an unresolved V gene where checked; the cause of the rest is unknown. V and J calls and clone size follow that table, whereas D and trimming were derived from the DNA. For this sample the table gives under 200,000 clones, of which roughly four fifths were detected only once. Roughly 2% of the sample lies in the top ten.

The cohort consisted of 650 to 700 healthy bone marrow donors. At the time of sampling, all cohort members were nominally healthy, though unrecorded immune exposures were likely present. The donor was CMV seropositive and was included in the group of 250 to 300 seropositive cohort members. Each donor provided a peripheral blood sample, and peripheral blood mononuclear cells were used for TCR beta sequencing. Genomic DNA extraction from the blood cell samples was performed with the Qiagen DNeasy Blood Extraction Kit. Notes on this clone: This receptor's antigen is unknown. Base qualities are not at hand, and no much larger clone is one base apart.

The sample consisted of PBMCs. The rearranged chain carries TRBV6-5 and TRBJ1-2; 9 bases in the junction line up with TRBD1. The TCR comes from a woman younger than 35 in good health and CMV-seropositive. The CDR3 in this case is CASSGRTGEGYGYTF. The sequenced DNA: TGTGCCAGCAGTGGGCGGACAGGGGAGGGCTATGGCTACACCTTC.